This T cell receptor beta chain was sequenced in a study of blood T cell repertoires in COVID-19. Germline-derived CDR1 and CDR2 are SEHNR and FQNEAQ (reference sequence). The CDR3 loop spans 13 amino acids. V shed 2 bases and J shed 3 bases, with 7 bases lying between them. Produced via immunoSEQ multiplex PCR; TCRdb's table is partial and in-frame only. The sample includes about 160,000 clones, roughly 87% of them seen just once. V is TRBV7-9 and J is TRBJ1-1, with no clear D. The sequenced sample was peripheral blood. This TCR was sampled from a woman aged 60 to 75 who had recovered from COVID-19. The CDR3 sequence is CASSLFRDTEAFF. Written as DNA, the CDR3 is TGTGCCAGCAGCTTATTCCGGGACACTGAAGCTTTCTTT.